This T cell receptor beta chain stems from a study of T-cell memory formation after mild COVID-19. Concerning this clonotype: No antigen is known for it.

Study results and limitations: Memory sampled before infection contained some responding clones, suggesting cross-reactive memory joined.

The V gene's germline CDR1 is SGHTA and CDR2 FQGTGA. V was clipped by 0 bases and J by 0 bases, with 5 bases between them. The length of the CDR3 is 15 residues. Researchers used 5'RACE with constant-segment primers to make TCR alpha and TCR beta cDNA libraries that carry sample barcodes and UMIs. TCRdb re-derived calls from the 5' RACE reads in MiXCR, one entry per CDR3 protein. This table has around 300,000 distinct CDR3 sequences, approximately 8.4% appearing once. The TCR was taken from a man aged 18 to 29 who had mild COVID-19 (a few samples of this study predate the infection). Cell type and time point are not known. The sequenced sample was PBMCs or a T cell subset sorted from them (not recorded which). This rearrangement joins TRBV7-3 to TRBJ2-2; no clear D. The CDR3 reads CASSLTPSNTGELFF. In DNA form, the CDR3 reads TGTGCCAGCAGCTTAACTCCATCGAACACCGGGGAGCTGTTTTTT.